Following are 26 T cell receptor beta chains from one sample sequenced in a study of CD8 T cells in Susac syndrome. Random hexamers primed reverse transcription of about 0.45 to 1 ug RNA. Each CDR3 protein gets one entry after TCRdb re-called the immunoSEQ multiplex PCR reads with MiXCR. This table has approximately 150,000 distinct CDR3 sequences, roughly 95% appearing once. Sample: CD4+ T cells from PBMCs. The source of these receptors is a human donor in good health.

This clonotype was picked up one time. The rearrangement uses TRBV7-9 and TRBJ1-2; D ambiguous. V was trimmed by 1 base and J by 6 bases, leaving 9 bases between them. CDR1 is SEHNR and CDR2 is FQNEAQ in the germline V gene (reference sequence). The CDR3 runs 13 residues. The CDR3 protein is CASSLEVLDGYTF. The CDR3 DNA follows: TGTGCCAGCAGCTTAGAAGTCTTGGATGGCTACACCTTC. The variable domain in full, with the rest retrieved from reference TRBV7-9 and TRBJ1-2, is DTGVSQNPRHKITKRGQNVTFRCDPISEHNRLYWYRQTLGQGPEFLTYFQNEAQLEKSRLLSDRFSAERPKGSFSTLEIQRTEQGDSAMYLCASSLEVLDGYTFGSGTRLTVV.

The chain couples TRBV7-9 to TRBJ1-4, with D possibly TRBD1 on 6 matching bases. The germline V gene encodes CDR1 SEHNR and CDR2 FQNEAQ (reference sequence). The germline V and J ends were trimmed by 4 bases and 5 bases, with 14 bases remaining between them. The CDR3 has 15 residues. The CDR3 sequence: CASSSTGQYNEKLFF. In nucleotides, the CDR3 is TGTGCCAGCAGCTCAACTGGACAGTACAATGAAAAACTGTTTTTT.

V is TRBV7-8 and J is TRBJ2-5; D is uncertain. In germline, CDR1 is SGHVS, CDR2 FQNEAQ. Trimming took off 1 base at V and 5 bases at J, with 2 bases between the two ends. This CDR3 has 11 amino acids. CDR3 residues: CASSLVETQYF. CDR3 nucleotides: TGTGCCAGCAGCTTAGTCGAGACCCAGTACTTC.

The gene calls are TRBV10-3 and TRBJ1-2, with D perhaps matching TRBD1 (5 bases). The V and J ends lost 10 bases and 7 bases respectively, with 16 bases between them. This CDR3 has 12 residues. Germline-derived CDR1 and CDR2 are ENHRY and SYGVKD. CDR3 nucleotide sequence: TGTGCCACCCGAGCGGGGGAGGGTGGCTACACCTTC. Protein: CATRAGEGGYTF.

This clonotype was recorded once. This rearrangement joins TRBV2 to TRBJ2-4; TRBD1 matches 9 bases. Germline V gene sequence: CDR1 SNHLY, CDR2 FYNNEI. The V gene end was trimmed by 4 bases and the J gene end by 12 bases; junction bases not matched to a gene: 7. The CDR3 is made up of 13 amino acids. The CDR3 is CASSGGTGLAQYF. CDR3 DNA: TGTGCCAGCAGTGGAGGGACAGGGTTGGCTCAGTACTTC.

The chain combines TRBV4-1 with TRBJ1-4; D is undetermined. In germline, CDR1 is MGHRA, CDR2 YSYEKL. The CDR3 runs to 16 residues. Trimming stripped 4 bases from V and 0 bases from J, with 12 bases between. CDR3 loop: CASSRQSLATNEKLFF. Here the CDR3 DNA reads TGCGCCAGCAGCCGCCAAAGTCTAGCAACTAATGAAAAACTGTTTTTT.

The rearrangement uses TRBV7-8 and TRBJ1-5, with 8 bases that match TRBD1. The germline gives CDR1 SGHVS, CDR2 FQNEAQ. Trimming at V came to 4 bases and at J to 6 bases, leaving 8 bases not matched to a gene. The CDR3 spans 15 residues. Written as DNA, the CDR3 is TGTGCCAGCAGCTGGTCTCAGGGGGCAGGTCAGCCCCAGCATTTT. Encoded protein: CASSWSQGAGQPQHF.

This clonotype has only a few counts. The chain couples TRBV5-6 to TRBJ1-2; D perhaps matches TRBD1 (5 bases). The CDR3 totals 14 residues. Germline CDR1 SGHDT, CDR2 YYEEEE. Deletions cut 4 bases from V and 0 bases from J, with 10 bases between. The CDR3 bases are TGTGCCAGCAGCCTGGGACCTTCTAACTATGGCTACACCTTC. Translated, it gives CASSLGPSNYGYTF.

The rearrangement joins TRBV12-3 or TRBV12-4 to TRBJ1-2, with TRBD1 matching 8 bases. Trimming cost V 3 bases and J 8 bases; bases outside gene matches: 5. The CDR3 is made up of 13 amino acids. The CDR3 sequence is CASSFQGAKGYTF. The CDR3 DNA reads TGTGCCAGCAGTTTTCAGGGGGCGAAGGGCTACACCTTC.

The rearrangement joins TRBV10-3 to TRBJ1-1; the D is unclear. The germline CDR1 and CDR2 sequences are ENHRY and SYGVKD. The CDR3 totals 11 residues. V shed 7 bases and J shed 2 bases, with 5 bases lying between them. The CDR3, as DNA: TGTGCCATCATGGGAAACACTGAAGCTTTCTTT. This encodes CAIMGNTEAFF.

This chain uses TRBV25-1 with TRBJ2-7; the D is unclear. There are 14 residues in the CDR3. Trimming left V 1 base short and J 1 base short, with 8 bases between. Germline V gene data show CDR1 as MGHDK and CDR2 as SYGVNS. CDR3 DNA sequence: TGTGCCAGCAGTGAATCTGACAAGTCCTACGAGCAGTACTTC. Protein sequence: CASSESDKSYEQYF.

CDR3 sequence reads: CASSLEGSDQPQHF. The CDR3 DNA sequence: TGCGCCAGCAGCTTGGAGGGTTCGGATCAGCCCCAGCATTTT. The J gene is TRBJ1-5, the V gene TRBV5-1; D is unresolved. Germline-derived CDR1 and CDR2 are SGHRS and YFSETQ. This CDR3 has 14 amino acids. V was pared by 0 bases and J by 5 bases, with 9 bases between.

The chain joins TRBV4-2 to TRBJ2-5, with 12 bases aligning to TRBD2. The CDR3 extends over 16 amino acids. The germline CDR1 and CDR2 sequences are LGHNA and YNFKEQ. V shed 2 bases and J 5 bases; nucleotides not matched to a gene: 6. For the CDR3, the DNA is TGTGCCAGCAGCCAACTAGCGGGGGGGCCAGGGGAGACCCAGTACTTC. It specifies CASSQLAGGPGETQYF.

The chain combines TRBV6-6 with TRBJ1-4, with a tentative D call TRBD1 (5 bases). Germline loops: CDR1 MNHNY, CDR2 SVGAGI (reference sequence). This CDR3 region has 16 residues. Trimming removed 4 bases at V and 2 bases at J, with 14 bases between. The CDR3 region is CASSWTSQATNEKLFF. The CDR3 region has the DNA TGTGCCAGCAGTTGGACATCCCAGGCGACTAATGAAAAACTGTTTTTT.

This chain connects TRBV5-1 to TRBJ2-3; 9 positions agree with TRBD1. The CDR3 contains 15 residues. V lost 2 bases and J lost 0; bases outside the gene matches: 1. The V gene's germline CDR1 is SGHRS and CDR2 YFSETQ. The CDR3 sequence: CASSLQGASTDTQYF. The CDR3 bases are TGCGCCAGCAGCTTACAGGGGGCTAGCACAGATACGCAGTATTTT.

The rearrangement links TRBV7-2 to TRBJ2-1; 11 bases fit TRBD2. CDR1 is SGHTA, CDR2 FQGNSA, per germline. Trimming took 5 bases from V and 10 from J; bases not matched to a gene: 10. The CDR3 extends over 15 amino acids. The CDR3 sequence: CASSPRPSGGIEQFF. The CDR3 DNA follows: TGTGCCAGCAGCCCAAGGCCTAGCGGGGGGATCGAGCAGTTCTTC.

The DNA of the CDR3 is TGTGCCAGTAGACTTTTTCAGAACACTGAAGCTTTCTTT. It yields the protein CASRLFQNTEAFF. The chain has TRBV19 and TRBJ1-1, with D uncertain. The CDR3 consists of 13 residues. Germline V gene data show CDR1 as LNHDA and CDR2 as SQIVND (reference sequence). With 6 bases removed from V and 1 base from J, the gap between germline ends came to 9 bases.

This clonotype was picked up one time. V is TRBV5-1 and J is TRBJ1-4; D possibly corresponds to TRBD1 (6 bases). The length of the CDR3 is 14 residues. Germline CDR1 is SGHRS and CDR2 is YFSETQ. V shed 1 base and J shed 7 bases, with 11 bases lying between them. CDR3 DNA: TGCGCCAGCAGCTTGCAAGGGGGTGGTGAAAAACTGTTTTTT. Protein: CASSLQGGGEKLFF.

The chain carries TRBV4-1 and TRBJ2-5; 10 bases map to TRBD2. The CDR3 covers 16 residues. CDR1 is MGHRA, CDR2 YSYEKL, per germline. V dropped 0 bases and J dropped 4; count of bases not matched to a gene: 5. As DNA, the CDR3 is TGCGCCAGCAGCCAAGATCAAGCGGGGGGGACAGAGACCCAGTACTTC. It is translated as CASSQDQAGGTETQYF.

The chain links TRBV25-1 to TRBJ2-3; D assignment may be TRBD1 or TRBD2 (6 bases each). The germline gives CDR1 MGHDK, CDR2 SYGVNS. V lost 7 bases, J lost 3 bases, and 14 bases lay in between. The CDR3 is 14 residues long. The CDR3 bases are TGTGCCAGCAACCCCGGGGGCCTAACAGATACGCAGTATTTT. It encodes CASNPGGLTDTQYF.

The J gene is TRBJ1-2, the V gene TRBV12-3 or TRBV12-4, with a tentative D call TRBD1 (5 bases). The CDR3 runs to 13 residues. Trimming took off 4 bases at V and 8 bases at J, with 14 bases between the two ends. CDR3 sequence (DNA): TGTGCCAGCAGTTCCGGGCCTGAGGGGGGCTACACCTTC. Its protein product is CASSSGPEGGYTF.

V gene TRBV5-6 combines with J gene TRBJ2-5, with D possibly being TRBD1 (5 bases). The germline V gene encodes CDR1 SGHDT and CDR2 YYEEEE. V was clipped by 3 bases and J by 5 bases, with 14 bases between them. CDR3 length: 14 amino acids. CDR3 DNA: TGTGCCAGCAGCTCGACAGTGCAAGGGGAGACCCAGTACTTC. Amino acid sequence: CASSSTVQGETQYF.

V gene TRBV5-8 combines with J gene TRBJ1-1, with 7 bases aligning to TRBD1. The CDR3 has 16 amino acids. Germline lookup yields CDR1 SGHTS and CDR2 YDEGEE. V shed 6 bases and J 0 bases; nucleotides not matched to a gene: 11. The CDR3 coding sequence is TGTGCCAGCATACTCCGGGACAGAAACATGAACACTGAAGCTTTCTTT. Its protein product is CASILRDRNMNTEAFF.

This clonotype showed up just a few times. The chain carries TRBV3-1 and TRBJ2-7, with D maybe TRBD2 (6 bases). The V gene's germline CDR1 is LGHDT and CDR2 YNNKEL (reference sequence). V gave up 0 bases and J gave up 5 bases, with 14 bases separating them. The CDR3 sequence is 15 residues long. The DNA for the CDR3 is TGTGCCAGCAGCCAAGATGCGGCCTGGGAGGACGAGCAGTACTTC. This sequence encodes CASSQDAAWEDEQYF.

This clonotype was observed once. The genes are TRBV7-3 and TRBJ2-1, with a tentative D call TRBD2 (5 bases). Trimming took 7 bases from V and 0 from J, leaving 10 bases between them. The CDR3 extends over 14 amino acids. Germline V gene data show CDR1 as SGHTA and CDR2 as FQGTGA. The CDR3 DNA sequence: TGTGCCAGCAAGAGGGATGGCTCCTACAATGAGCAGTTCTTC. Protein: CASKRDGSYNEQFF. Complete variable domain (other parts from reference TRBV7-3 and TRBJ2-1): GAGVSQTPSNKVTEKGKYVELRCDPISGHTALYWYRQSLGQGPEFLIYFQGTGAADDSGLPNDRFFAVRPEGSVSTLKIQRTERGDSAVYLCASKRDGSYNEQFFGPGTRLTVL.

The chain carries TRBV27 and TRBJ1-2, with 8 bases fitting TRBD1. This CDR3 is built from 14 residues. From germline, CDR1 is MNHEY and CDR2 SMNVEV (reference sequence). V dropped 6 bases and J dropped 8; count of bases not matched to a gene: 11. CDR3 in amino acids: CASSPRQGARGYTF. CDR3 sequence (DNA): TGTGCCAGCAGCCCTCGGCAGGGGGCTCGAGGCTACACCTTC.